Below are 3 T cell receptor beta chains sequenced from a single sample in a study of circulating CD8 cells and anti-PD-1 response in melanoma. Each library started from roughly 15 ng of total RNA using the QIAseq Immune Repertoire TCR panel. TCRdb recomputed calls from the reads with MiXCR, one row per CDR3 protein. This table holds about 500 distinct CDR3 sequences, roughly 6% found once. Sorting of live CD3+CD8+TCRalphabeta+ cells by PD-1 and/or TIGIT gave four subsets. The sample consisted of CD8+ T cells from PBMCs, taken at baseline or after one month of anti-PD-1 therapy (not recorded which). These receptors were taken from a human donor with melanoma.

This clonotype is deemed large. This chain uses TRBV27 with TRBJ2-7, with D perhaps matching TRBD2 (5 bases). V was clipped by 6 bases and J by 2 bases, with 17 bases between them. The germline V gene has CDR1 MNHEY and CDR2 SMNVEV (reference sequence). CDR3 length: 15 amino acids. CDR3: CASSPPRGAPYEQYF. DNA of the CDR3: TGTGCCAGCAGCCCCCCCCGGGGAGCCCCCTACGAGCAGTACTTC.

Sample share makes this clonotype medium-sized. This sequence joins TRBV7-3 and TRBJ2-2, with D possibly matching TRBD2 (6 bases). Trimming pared 2 bases from V and 3 bases from J, leaving 10 bases between. The CDR3 covers 15 residues. Germline-derived CDR1 and CDR2 are SGHTA and FQGTGA. The CDR3 region has the DNA TGTGCCAGCAGCTTACGGTCGGGAGACACCGGGGAGCTGTTTTTT. As protein: CASSLRSGDTGELFF.

This clonotype is large by share. The gene calls are TRBV19 and TRBJ2-1; 10 bases are shared with TRBD2. The CDR3 contains 16 residues. Losses at the gene ends were 5 bases for V and 5 bases for J; bases not matched to a gene: 9. Germline V gene lookup returns CDR1 LNHDA and CDR2 SQIVND (reference sequence). For the CDR3, the DNA is TGTGCCAGTAGTCGACCAGCGGGAGGGCCTGACAATGAGCAGTTCTTC. Translation gives CASSRPAGGPDNEQFF.